This is a list of T cell receptor beta chains from one sample in a study of control samples from healthy donors and cancer patients. Sequencing used immunoSEQ multiplex PCR; TCRdb keeps in-frame clones, though not all of them. The data hold 100,000 or so clones, with about four fifths observed a single time. The sequenced sample consisted of blood. These receptors all stem from a woman aged 45-60 years in good health. CDR3s include the opening cysteine and the closing phenylalanine or tryptophan. Expanded clones get a size class; other rows say once, few or many, or leave the size out.

j_call clone_size v_call cdr3_aa
TRBJ1-5 - TRBV6-2/TRBV6-3 CASSYRQSYNQPQHF
TRBJ1-1 few TRBV6-4 CASSRTGNTEAFF
TRBJ1-1 - TRBV7-9 CASSYTGANTEAFF
TRBJ2-2 - TRBV30 CAWSKWGNTGELFF
TRBJ1-1 - TRBV2 CASYPYLDTEAFF
TRBJ2-2 few TRBV16 CASSRGLAGNTGELFF
TRBJ1-2 - TRBV6-5 CASRGEQPLSYGYTF
TRBJ1-5 once TRBV6-2/TRBV6-3 CASSYNSLNQPQHF
TRBJ2-5 - TRBV5-1 CASSLATGTRQETQYF
TRBJ1-1 - TRBV11-2 CASSSQAGTEAFF
TRBJ2-3 - TRBV5-1 CASSLLASTDTQYF
TRBJ2-1 - TRBV11-2 CASGASGGINEQFF
TRBJ1-4 - TRBV18 CASSPPVRARQGDEKLFF
TRBJ1-5 - TRBV6-6 CASTGTDSNQPQHF
TRBJ1-4 - TRBV18 CASSPAVNEKLFF
TRBJ2-3 - TRBV5-1 CASSLEGRGRTDTQYF
TRBJ1-5 - TRBV6-4 CASSDTPDQPQHF
TRBJ2-3 - TRBV19 CASSMGQGRTDTQYF
TRBJ1-5 - TRBV6-2/TRBV6-3 CASSSSVGTGGGQPQHF
TRBJ1-1 - TRBV4-3 CASSQDGDVNTEAFF
TRBJ2-7 few TRBV28 CASKIDSSYEQYF
TRBJ2-3 - TRBV28 CASSSRTDTQYF
TRBJ1-1 - TRBV6-6 CASSYLVGEAFF
TRBJ2-2 once TRBV7-2 CASSLRTRQKELFF
TRBJ2-1 - TRBV5-1 CASSPTGTSEYNEQFF
TRBJ2-1 - TRBV5-1 CASTPAGVGNNEQFF
TRBJ2-3 - TRBV6-6 CASSYGDRDTDTQYF
TRBJ2-5 many TRBV7-9 CASSETSGGSETQYF
TRBJ2-5 - TRBV6-2/TRBV6-3 CASSRRTGGRQETQYF
TRBJ2-2 few TRBV11-2 CASSLGLAGRGGELFF
TRBJ2-1 - TRBV11-3 CASSVRGYGKLYNEQFF
TRBJ1-3 - TRBV9 CASSVGVSGNTIYF
TRBJ1-1 - TRBV20-1 CSASGPGKGIEAFF
TRBJ1-4 - TRBV21-1 CASSKDGLRSSTNEKLFF
TRBJ1-5 few TRBV27 CASSKLQDQPQHF
TRBJ1-5 - TRBV28 CASSLRFNSNQPQHF
TRBJ2-3 - TRBV2 CASSSWREAGDTQYF
TRBJ2-7 - TRBV24-1 CATSDSFRDEQYF
TRBJ1-1 - TRBV6-5 CASNRQTNTEAFF
TRBJ1-2 - TRBV29-1 CSVEGGWLGYGYTF
TRBJ2-3 few TRBV11-3 CASSERGSFSTDTQYF
TRBJ1-3 - TRBV7-2 CASSGTGSSGNTIYF
TRBJ2-3 - TRBV5-8 CASSYKGHGPDTQYF
TRBJ1-2 - TRBV7-9 CASSLRGTTGYTF
TRBJ2-1 - TRBV5-1 CASSSSSGEANEQFF
TRBJ2-2 - TRBV7-3 CASSLASGATGELFF